These T cell receptor beta chains were read from a single sample in a study of blood T cell repertoires in COVID-19. Clones were sequenced by immunoSEQ multiplex PCR, and TCRdb holds only the in-frame ones, with some missing. The repertoire holds some 110,000 clones, with about three quarters as singletons. Sequencing was done on a sample of peripheral blood. These receptors were collected from a man between 70 and 80 years old with acute or convalescent COVID-19. Both conserved end residues are part of each CDR3. D genes are given only for firm matches. Clone sizes are given selectively: once, few, many, or a class where the clone is expanded.

TRBJ2-3,NA,TRBD2,TRBV10-1,TGCGCCAGCAGTGAGGCCAACCTAGCGGGGGGGGATACGCAGTATTTT,CASSEANLAGGDTQYF
TRBJ1-4,NA,TRBD1,TRBV6-5,TGTGCCAGCAGTTACTTTGGGACAGGGGATGAAAAACTGTTTTTT,CASSYFGTGDEKLFF
TRBJ1-1,few,TRBD1,TRBV12-3/TRBV12-4,TGTGCCAGCGGATTTCAGGGGGAGTCTGAAGCTTTCTTT,CASGFQGESEAFF
TRBJ2-5,NA,TRBD1,TRBV13,TGTGCCAGCAGCTTAGAGTCAGGGGGCATTGAGACCCAGTACTTC,CASSLESGGIETQYF
TRBJ1-3,NA,TRBD1,TRBV6-5,TGTGCCAGCAGTTACTCCGGACAGGGAGGTGGAAACACCATATATTTT,CASSYSGQGGGNTIYF
TRBJ1-4,many,TRBD1,TRBV5-1,TGCGCCAGCGCGGAGGGGGCGGGTAATGAAAAACTGTTTTTT,CASAEGAGNEKLFF
TRBJ1-2,NA,NA,TRBV28,TGTGCCAGCAGTCCGCCTAGAGGCCCCCTATCCTTTACCTTC,CASSPPRGPLSFTF
TRBJ2-2,NA,TRBD2,TRBV5-1,TGCGCCAGCAGCCGGACTAGCGGGGGACTCAACACCGGGGAGCTGTTTTTT,CASSRTSGGLNTGELFF
TRBJ2-1,NA,TRBD2,TRBV9,TGTGCCAGCAGCTCGCAGGGAGAGGCTAGCGGGAAATATGAGCAGTTCTTC,CASSSQGEASGKYEQFF
TRBJ1-4,NA,TRBD1,TRBV5-3,TGTGCCAGAAGCGTGGACAGGAATGAAAAACTGTTTTTT,CARSVDRNEKLFF
TRBJ2-2,NA,TRBD2,TRBV19,TGTGCCAGTACTGCGGGAGCACCGGGGACCGGGGAGCTGTTTTTT,CASTAGAPGTGELFF
TRBJ1-5,once,NA,TRBV30,TGTGCCTGGAGTGAGTTAGATAGCAATCAGCCCCAGCATTTT,CAWSELDSNQPQHF
TRBJ1-5,NA,TRBD1,TRBV6-5,TGTGCCAGCAGGGACAGGGTTGAGCCCCAGCATTTT,CASRDRVEPQHF
TRBJ1-1,NA,TRBD1,TRBV3-1/TRBV3-2,TGTGCCAGCAGCCGCCTGACAGGGTCCACTGAAGCTTTCTTT,CASSRLTGSTEAFF
TRBJ1-2,NA,TRBD1,TRBV28,TGTGCCAGCAGTCTTCAGGGGGTAAACTATGGCTACACCTTC,CASSLQGVNYGYTF
TRBJ2-1,NA,TRBD1,TRBV24-1,TGTGCCACCAGTAGTGCGGGACAGGACTACAATGAGCAGTTCTTC,CATSSAGQDYNEQFF
TRBJ2-2,NA,NA,TRBV7-3,TGTGCCAGCAGCTTCAGAGGCGGGGAGCTGTTTTTT,CASSFRGGELFF
TRBJ2-5,NA,NA,TRBV2,TGTGCCAGCAGTGATCGTCGGGAGACCCAGTACTTC,CASSDRRETQYF